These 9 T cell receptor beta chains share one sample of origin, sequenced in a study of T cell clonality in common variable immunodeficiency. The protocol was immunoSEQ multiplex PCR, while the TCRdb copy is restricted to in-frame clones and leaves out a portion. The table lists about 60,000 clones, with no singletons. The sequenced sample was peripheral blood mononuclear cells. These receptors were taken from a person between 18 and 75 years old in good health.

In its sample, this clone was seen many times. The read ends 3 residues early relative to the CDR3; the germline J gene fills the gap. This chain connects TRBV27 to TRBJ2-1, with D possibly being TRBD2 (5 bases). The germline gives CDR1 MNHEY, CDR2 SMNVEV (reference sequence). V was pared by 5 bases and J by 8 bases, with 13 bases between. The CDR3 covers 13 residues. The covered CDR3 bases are TGTGCCAGCAGTCCGACTACCCTCGATGAG. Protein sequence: CASSPTTLDE. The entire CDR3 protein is CASSPTTLDEQFF.

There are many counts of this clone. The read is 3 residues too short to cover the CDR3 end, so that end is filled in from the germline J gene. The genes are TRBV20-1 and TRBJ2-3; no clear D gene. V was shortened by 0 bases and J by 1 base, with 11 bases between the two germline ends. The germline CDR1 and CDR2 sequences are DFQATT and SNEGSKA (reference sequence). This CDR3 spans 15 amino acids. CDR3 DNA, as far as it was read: TGCAGTGCTAGAGATCCGTTGGCGGGCACAGATACG. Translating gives CSARDPLAGTDT. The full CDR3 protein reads CSARDPLAGTDTQYF.

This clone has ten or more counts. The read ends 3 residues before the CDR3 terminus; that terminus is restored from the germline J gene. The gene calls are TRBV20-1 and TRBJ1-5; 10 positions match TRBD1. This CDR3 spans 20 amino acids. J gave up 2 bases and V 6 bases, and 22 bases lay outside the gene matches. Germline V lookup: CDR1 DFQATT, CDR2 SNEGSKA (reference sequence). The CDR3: CSATVGVPGTGDFGNQPQHF. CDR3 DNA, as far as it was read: TGCAGTGCGACGGTGGGGGTGCCGGGGACAGGGGATTTTGGCAATCAGCCC.

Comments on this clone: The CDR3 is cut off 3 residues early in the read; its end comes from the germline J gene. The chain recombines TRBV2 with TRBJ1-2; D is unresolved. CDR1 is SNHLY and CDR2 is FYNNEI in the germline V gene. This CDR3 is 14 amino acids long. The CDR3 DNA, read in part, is TGTGCCAGCAACGCCTTCACTAGCGGGATAGGG. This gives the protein CASNAFTSGIG. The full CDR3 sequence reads CASNAFTSGIGYTF.

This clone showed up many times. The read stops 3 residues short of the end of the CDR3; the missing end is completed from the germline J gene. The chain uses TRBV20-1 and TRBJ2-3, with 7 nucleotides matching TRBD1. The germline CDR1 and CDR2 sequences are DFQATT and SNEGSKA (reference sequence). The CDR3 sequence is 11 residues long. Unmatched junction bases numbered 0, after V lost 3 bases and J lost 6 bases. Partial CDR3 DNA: TGCAGTGCTAGCAGGGGGGATACG. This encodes CSASRGDT. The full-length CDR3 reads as CSASRGDTQYF.

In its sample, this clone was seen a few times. The sequenced part of the CDR3 DNA is TGCAGTGCTGATAAACTTCCGGGACTAGCGGGAGTCCCCTCCTACAATGAG. Translating gives CSADKLPGLAGVPSYNE. The entire CDR3 reads CSADKLPGLAGVPSYNEQFF. The chain recombines TRBV20-1 with TRBJ2-1, with TRBD2 matching 14 bases. Read coverage stops 3 residues before the CDR3 terminus; the germline J gene supplies the remainder. V lost 5 bases and J lost 0; bases outside the gene matches: 15. This CDR3 region has 20 residues. Germline CDR1 is DFQATT and CDR2 is SNEGSKA (reference sequence).

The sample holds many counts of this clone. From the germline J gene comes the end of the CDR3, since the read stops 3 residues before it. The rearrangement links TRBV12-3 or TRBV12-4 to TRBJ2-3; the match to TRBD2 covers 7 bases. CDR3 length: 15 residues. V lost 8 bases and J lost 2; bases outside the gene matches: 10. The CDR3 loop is CASGKLAQVTDTQYF. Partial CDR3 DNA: TGTGCCAGCGGAAAACTAGCGCAAGTCACAGATACG.

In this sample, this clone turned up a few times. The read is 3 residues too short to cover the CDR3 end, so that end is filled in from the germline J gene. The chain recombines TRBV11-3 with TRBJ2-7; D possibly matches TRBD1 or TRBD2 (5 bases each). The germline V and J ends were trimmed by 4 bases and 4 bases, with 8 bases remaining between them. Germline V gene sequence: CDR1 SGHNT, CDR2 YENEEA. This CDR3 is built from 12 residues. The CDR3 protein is CASSSEGYEQYF. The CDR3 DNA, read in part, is TGTGCCAGCAGCTCCGAGGGGTACGAG.

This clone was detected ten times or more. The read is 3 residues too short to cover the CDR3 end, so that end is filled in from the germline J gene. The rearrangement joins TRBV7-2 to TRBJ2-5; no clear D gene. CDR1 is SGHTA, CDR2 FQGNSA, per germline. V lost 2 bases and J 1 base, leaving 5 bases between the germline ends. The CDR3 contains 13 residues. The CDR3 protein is CASSLLFQETQYF. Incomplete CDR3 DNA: TGTGCCAGCAGCTTACTCTTCCAAGAGACC.